Listed below are T cell receptor beta chains from one sample, sequenced in a study of T cell repertoires in cytomegalovirus infection. These TCRs' antigens remain unknown. From the reads, TCRdb called clonotypes with MiXCR, one entry per CDR3 protein. The table has about 700,000 distinct CDR3 sequences, roughly a third seen once. Specimen: cultured PBMCs, collected from culture after CMV antigen stimulation. The receptors originated from a human donor in good health (CMV status not recorded). Some clones in this sample may be carry-over from other donors' samples. CDR3s include the opening cysteine and the closing phenylalanine or tryptophan. Each record gives: CDR3 protein, V gene.

CDR3 protein: CASRLTAYQETQYF
V gene: TRBV5-6

CDR3 protein: CAISAASGSGGPKTQYF
V gene: TRBV10-3

CDR3 protein: CASSLRQTLMNTEAFF
V gene: TRBV7-2

CDR3 protein: CASSPRGAGVVGEQYF
V gene: TRBV27

CDR3 protein: CASSLTSGGQGTGTQYF
V gene: TRBV7-6

CDR3 protein: CASSRKGLAGVNEQFF
V gene: TRBV6-1

CDR3 protein: CASTPGTETQYF
V gene: TRBV12-3/TRBV12-4

CDR3 protein: CASSEPDRMGGETQYF
V gene: TRBV2

CDR3 protein: CASSSTGDEGGNTIYF
V gene: TRBV6-6

CDR3 protein: CASSLGLAGTLQETQYF
V gene: TRBV5-4

CDR3 protein: CASSEAGIFNQPQHF
V gene: TRBV6-1

CDR3 protein: CASSTQSTDTQYF
V gene: TRBV6-6

CDR3 protein: CASSQGSGTGRYNEQFF
V gene: TRBV4-3

CDR3 protein: CASSASGGGETQYF
V gene: TRBV7-6

CDR3 protein: CASSPGRLRDEQYF
V gene: TRBV4-1

CDR3 protein: CASSLASGGAETGELFF
V gene: TRBV5-4

CDR3 protein: CASSLNGGTEAFF
V gene: TRBV7-9

CDR3 protein: CASTKPSGSNEQFF
V gene: TRBV6-2/TRBV6-3

CDR3 protein: CASSYPKGGDSNQPQHF
V gene: TRBV6-6

CDR3 protein: CASSQPGQMLGTQYF
V gene: TRBV4-1

CDR3 protein: CASSLALEGHGAGELFF
V gene: TRBV4-3

CDR3 protein: CASSMSQGRPQHF
V gene: TRBV19

CDR3 protein: CASSYQSIGDRGVGELFF
V gene: TRBV6-8

CDR3 protein: CASSQGKGQGTRGAFF
V gene: TRBV4-2

CDR3 protein: CASRKGQGLNTGELFF
V gene: TRBV2